Each of the 19 T cell receptor beta chains below was sequenced from the same sample in a study of cytomegalovirus exposure and HLA in healthy donors. The PCR was carried out with 60 Vbeta primers and 13 Jbeta primers. Some clones are missing from TCRdb's copy, which holds only in-frame ones; the method was immunoSEQ multiplex PCR. The data show roughly 100,000 clones, around 80% seen once. Sample: PBMCs. The receptors derive from a man in his late teens or twenties in good health and CMV-seronegative.

The chain combines TRBV5-4 with TRBJ2-7, with TRBD2 matching 15 bases. The V and J ends lost 5 bases and 3 bases, in that order; junction bases with no gene match: 9. The germline gives CDR1 SGHNT, CDR2 YYREEE (reference sequence). This CDR3 comprises 17 residues. CDR3: CASRMGLAGGNDYEQYF. The CDR3 nucleotides are TGTGCCAGCAGGATGGGACTAGCGGGAGGCAACGACTACGAGCAGTACTTC.

The V call is TRBV6-6, the J call TRBJ1-4; TRBD1 agrees at 11 bases. Germline values: CDR1 MNHNY, CDR2 SVGAGI (reference sequence). Trimming took 8 bases from V and 4 from J; bases not matched to a gene: 9. This CDR3 comprises 16 residues. CDR3 DNA sequence: TGTGCCAGCGTACGGGGACAGGGGGTTGGTAATGAAAAACTGTTTTTT. It codes for CASVRGQGVGNEKLFF.

The chain is built from TRBV27 and TRBJ1-1; 8 bases are shared with TRBD1. The CDR3 loop spans 15 amino acids. The germline V gene encodes CDR1 MNHEY and CDR2 SMNVEV (reference sequence). V lost 5 bases, J lost 5 bases, and 10 bases stayed unmatched. CDR3 sequence (DNA): TGTGCCAGCAGTCTCTCAGACAGGGGAGAAACTGAAGCTTTCTTT. Its translation: CASSLSDRGETEAFF.

The genes are TRBV27 and TRBJ2-2; D is undetermined. The CDR3 runs to 13 residues. Trimming stripped 4 bases from V and 0 bases from J, with 3 bases between. CDR1 is MNHEY and CDR2 is SMNVEV in the germline V gene (reference sequence). CDR3 loop: CASSSSNTGELFF. Here the CDR3 DNA reads TGTGCCAGCAGTTCCTCGAACACCGGGGAGCTGTTTTTT.

The chain employs TRBV28 and TRBJ1-2, with TRBD1 matching over 9 bases. CDR3 length: 14 amino acids. V lost 6 bases to trimming and J lost 5 bases; unmatched junction nucleotides: 7. Germline V gives CDR1 MDHEN, CDR2 SYDVKM. CDR3 amino acids: CASRQGAPGYGYTF. CDR3 sequence (DNA): TGTGCCAGCAGACAGGGGGCGCCAGGATATGGCTACACCTTC.

This clone was recorded only once. The V gene is TRBV7-3, the J gene TRBJ1-2, with D perhaps TRBD1 (6 bases). This CDR3 contains 14 residues. Trimming shortened V by 8 bases and J by 2 bases, and 15 bases separated the two germline ends. Germline lookup yields CDR1 SGHTA and CDR2 FQGTGA. The CDR3 protein is CASAPDSINYGYTF. CDR3 bases: TGTGCCAGCGCACCGGACAGCATAAACTATGGCTACACCTTC.

The rearrangement links TRBV7-6 to TRBJ1-5; 11 nucleotides match TRBD1. This CDR3 spans 17 amino acids. Germline lookup yields CDR1 SGHVS and CDR2 FNYEAQ. After removal of 4 bases from V and 1 base from J, the junction contained 6 bases not matched to a gene. The CDR3 protein is CASSSGQGAISNQPQHF. The CDR3 DNA sequence: TGTGCCAGCAGCTCAGGACAGGGGGCGATAAGCAATCAGCCCCAGCATTTT.

This clone was detected once. The chain carries TRBV28 and TRBJ2-7, with 8 bases that match TRBD1. Germline V gene sequence: CDR1 MDHEN, CDR2 SYDVKM. CDR3 size: 13 residues. Losses at the gene ends were 7 bases for V and 2 bases for J; bases not matched to a gene: 4. CDR3 in amino acids: CASIQTGAYEQYF. The CDR3 coding sequence is TGTGCCAGCATCCAGACAGGGGCCTACGAGCAGTACTTC.

This clone was detected only once. V usage is TRBV7-6 and J usage is TRBJ2-6; 8 nucleotides line up with TRBD1. Germline values: CDR1 SGHVS, CDR2 FNYEAQ. The CDR3 is 16 residues long. V lost 3 bases and J lost 2; bases outside the gene matches: 3. CDR3 in amino acids: CASSLPGQAGANVLTF. For the CDR3, the DNA is TGTGCCAGCAGCTTGCCGGGACAGGCTGGGGCCAACGTCCTGACTTTC.

The chain is built from TRBV11-3 and TRBJ2-5; D possibly corresponds to TRBD1 (6 bases). V gave up 5 bases and J gave up 4 bases, with 11 bases separating them. The V gene's germline CDR1 is SGHNT and CDR2 YENEEA. CDR3 length: 13 amino acids. CDR3 DNA: TGTGCCAGCAGCAGTTACAGGGCAGAGACCCAGTACTTC. It translates to CASSSYRAETQYF.

The chain uses TRBV28 and TRBJ2-3; 11 nucleotides align to TRBD2. V was pared by 5 bases and J by 0 bases, with 7 bases of the junction left unmatched. The CDR3 contains 17 residues. Germline V gene data show CDR1 as MDHEN and CDR2 as SYDVKM. The CDR3 spells CASSQPGLAESTDTQYF. The CDR3 DNA is TGTGCCAGCAGTCAACCGGGACTAGCGGAAAGCACAGATACGCAGTATTTT.

This clone was detected only once. J is TRBJ2-5 and V is TRBV21-1; the table names TRBD2, a call not compared with the DNA. TRBV21-1 is assigned pseudogene status. This CDR3 contains 12 residues. The CDR3 region has the DNA TGTGCCAGCAGCCCGTGTTTAGAGACCCAGTACTTC. Encoded protein: CASSPCLETQYF.

This clone was picked up a small number of times. The V gene is TRBV19, the J gene TRBJ1-1; TRBD1 agrees at 9 bases. CDR1 is LNHDA and CDR2 is SQIVND in the germline V gene (reference sequence). This CDR3 is 14 amino acids long. For the CDR3, the DNA is TGTGCTACGACTCGGACAGGGGAGAACACTGAAGCTTTCTTT. Translation gives CATTRTGENTEAFF.

Concerning this clone: A junction boundary mismatches the germline segment, possibly from a read error. The chain carries TRBV11-3 and TRBJ1-2, with 11 bases fitting TRBD1. This CDR3 region has 14 residues. Germline CDR1 is SGHNT and CDR2 is YENEEA. The CDR3, as DNA: TGTGCCAGCAGCCCATTACCGGGACAGGGGGGAGAACACTTC. Its translation: CASSPLPGQGGEHF.

The chain is built from TRBV7-6 and TRBJ1-3; 7 bases map to TRBD1. The CDR3 extends over 14 amino acids. Germline V gene lookup returns CDR1 SGHVS and CDR2 FNYEAQ. The ends lost 4 bases at V and 4 bases at J; junction bases unmatched: 4. CDR3 loop: CASSSDRVGNTIYF. CDR3 bases: TGTGCCAGCAGCTCAGACAGGGTCGGAAACACCATATATTTT.

The J gene is TRBJ1-2, the V gene TRBV18; 12 bases are a match to TRBD1. Germline V gene data show CDR1 as KGHSH and CDR2 as LQKENI. This CDR3 is built from 15 residues. V shed 6 bases and J 4 bases; nucleotides not matched to a gene: 6. As DNA, the CDR3 is TGTGCCAGCTCCCTTGGGACAGGGGGCATCTATGGCTACACCTTC. Amino acids: CASSLGTGGIYGYTF.

This clone has just one count. This chain uses TRBV6-1 with TRBJ1-3, with D hard to call. V lost 4 bases and J lost 1, with 14 bases in between. CDR1 is MNHNS, CDR2 SASEGT, per germline. There are 16 residues in the CDR3. CDR3 sequence reads: CASSVTGTRSGNTIYF. The CDR3 coding sequence is TGTGCCAGCAGTGTAACGGGAACGAGGTCTGGAAACACCATATATTTT.

The chain uses TRBV9 and TRBJ2-5; possible D gene TRBD1, 6 bases. CDR3 size: 16 residues. Germline loops: CDR1 SGDLS, CDR2 YYNGEE. V shed 3 bases and J shed 2 bases, with 17 bases lying between them. CDR3 in amino acids: CASSAQRTGLQETQYF. CDR3 sequence (DNA): TGTGCCAGCAGCGCACAACGTACAGGGTTACAAGAGACCCAGTACTTC.

The CDR3 coding sequence is TGTGCCAGCAGCTTGGCCCGACTAGCGGGAAGGGAGACCCAGTACTTC. It yields the protein CASSLARLAGRETQYF. V and J are TRBV5-8 and TRBJ2-5, with 11 bases that match TRBD2. Germline lookup yields CDR1 SGHTS and CDR2 YDEGEE. The CDR3 has 16 residues. With 0 bases clipped from V and 5 bases from J, the junction kept 6 bases outside the gene matches.